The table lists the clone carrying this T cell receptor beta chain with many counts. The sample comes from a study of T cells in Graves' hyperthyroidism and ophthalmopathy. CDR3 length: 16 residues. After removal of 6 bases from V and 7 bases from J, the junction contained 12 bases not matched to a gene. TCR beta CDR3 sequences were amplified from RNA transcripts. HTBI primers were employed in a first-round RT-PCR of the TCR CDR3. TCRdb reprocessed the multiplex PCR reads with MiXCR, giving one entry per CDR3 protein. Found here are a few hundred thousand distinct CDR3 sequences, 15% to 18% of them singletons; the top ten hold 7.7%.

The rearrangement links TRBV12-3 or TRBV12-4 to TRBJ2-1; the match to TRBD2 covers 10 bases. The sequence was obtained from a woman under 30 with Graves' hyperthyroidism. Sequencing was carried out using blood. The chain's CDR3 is CASRPGLAAKGNEQFF. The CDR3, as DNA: TGTGCCAGCAGGCCAGGACTAGCGGCCAAGGGGAATGAGCAGTTCTTC.